What follows are 13 T cell receptor beta chains derived from one specimen sequenced in a study of circulating and synovial CD4+ cells in juvenile arthritis. The protocol was immunoSEQ multiplex PCR, while the TCRdb copy is restricted to in-frame clones and leaves out a portion. The sample lists over 11,000 clones; over 80% were seen once. Input material: CD4+ T cells from synovial fluid. These TCRs come from a human patient with juvenile idiopathic arthritis. Some clones in this sample may be carry-over from other donors' samples.

This sequence joins TRBV30 and TRBJ2-7; 11 bases match TRBD1. Looked up from germline, CDR1 is GTSNPN and CDR2 is SVGIG (reference sequence). After removal of 7 bases from V and 2 bases from J, the junction contained 1 base not matched to a gene. This CDR3 spans 12 amino acids. The CDR3 loop is CALGQGAYEQYF. The CDR3 DNA is TGTGCCTTGGGACAGGGGGCCTACGAGCAGTACTTC.

This clone was seen just once. The chain recombines TRBV6-5 with TRBJ2-7; 10 bases match TRBD2. This CDR3 contains 15 residues. Germline V gene data show CDR1 as MNHEY and CDR2 as SVGAGI. Trimming at V came to 4 bases and at J to 5 bases, leaving 8 bases not matched to a gene. CDR3 sequence (DNA): TGTGCCAGCAGTTTTCAAGCGGGAGGGCCCCACGAGCAGTACTTC. As protein: CASSFQAGGPHEQYF.

This chain connects TRBV6-5 to TRBJ1-1; 12 bases map to TRBD1. CDR1 and CDR2 from the germline V gene are MNHEY and SVGAGI. With 2 bases clipped from V and 4 bases from J, the junction kept 2 bases outside the gene matches. The CDR3 covers 15 residues. The CDR3 here is CASSYGTGGSTEAFF. Here the CDR3 DNA reads TGTGCCAGCAGTTACGGGACAGGGGGCAGCACTGAAGCTTTCTTT.

The chain links TRBV4-2 to TRBJ2-3; D is perhaps TRBD1 (6 bases). Germline CDR1 reads LGHNA; CDR2 reads YNFKEQ. The V end was cut by 0 bases, the J end by 0 bases, with 10 bases between. The CDR3 runs to 16 residues. DNA of the CDR3: TGTGCCAGCAGCCAAGATAGGGGGATTAGCACAGATACGCAGTATTTT. Translated, it gives CASSQDRGISTDTQYF.

The chain carries TRBV6-1 and TRBJ2-1, with TRBD2 matching 8 bases. The CDR3 is 15 amino acids. Germline V gene lookup returns CDR1 MNHNS and CDR2 SASEGT. Trimming removed 6 bases from V and 1 base from J; junction bases left unmatched: 5. CDR3 amino acids: CASRRLANSYNEQFF. The CDR3 bases are TGTGCCAGCAGGCGACTAGCGAATTCCTACAATGAGCAGTTCTTC.

The rearrangement uses TRBV2 and TRBJ2-1; D remains ambiguous. The V end lost 2 bases, the J end lost 3 bases, and 8 bases lay between the germline ends. This CDR3 comprises 14 residues. Germline V gene sequence: CDR1 SNHLY, CDR2 FYNNEI. CDR3 nucleotides: TGTGCCAGCAGTGAACACTCTATCTACAATGAGCAGTTCTTC. It yields the protein CASSEHSIYNEQFF.

In its sample, this clone was seen a few times. The rearrangement links TRBV6-5 to TRBJ1-1; a weak D match, TRBD1 (5 bases). Between the trimmed V and J ends, which lost 2 bases and 1 base, there was a span of 11 bases. The CDR3 extends over 15 amino acids. Germline CDR1 and CDR2: MNHEY and SVGAGI. The CDR3 is CASSYDRGGNTEAFF. In nucleotides, the CDR3 is TGTGCCAGCAGTTACGATAGGGGAGGGAACACTGAAGCTTTCTTT.

This clone was recorded once. The chain is built from TRBV7-9 and TRBJ2-7; the match to TRBD1 covers 8 bases. V was pared by 4 bases and J by 5 bases, with 7 bases of the junction left unmatched. This CDR3 region has 14 residues. Germline-derived CDR1 and CDR2 are SEHNR and FQNEAQ (reference sequence). The DNA of the CDR3 is TGTGCCAGCAGCTACGGACAGGGAGTGGACGAGCAGTACTTC. As protein: CASSYGQGVDEQYF.

This chain links TRBV2 with TRBJ2-1; 8 nucleotides line up with TRBD2. With V trimmed by 0 bases and J by 9 bases, 4 bases remained unmatched. CDR3 length equals 14 residues. CDR1 and CDR2 (germline): SNHLY, FYNNEI. CDR3 nucleotide sequence: TGTGCCAGCAGTGAAGCGTTTCGGGGGGGTGAGCAGTTCTTC. This sequence encodes CASSEAFRGGEQFF.

CDR3 DNA: TGTGCCAGCTCTCGGGAGGGGGCGCGGAACGAGCAGTACTTC. It yields the protein CASSREGARNEQYF. The chain joins TRBV25-1 to TRBJ2-5; possible D gene TRBD2, 8 bases. The end of the DNA is better explained by TRBJ2-7, so the J call may be wrong. Germline V gene data show CDR1 as MGHDK and CDR2 as SYGVNS. This CDR3 has 14 amino acids.

This clone appeared once. The V and J genes are TRBV10-3 and TRBJ2-7; possibly TRBD1 for D (5 bases). The V and J ends lost 3 bases and 0 bases respectively, with 9 bases between them. CDR3 length: 14 residues. Germline V CDR1 and CDR2: ENHRY, SYGVKD. CDR3 bases: TGTGCCATCAGTGAACAGGCTGGCTCCTACGAGCAGTACTTC. Protein: CAISEQAGSYEQYF.

This chain connects TRBV4-2 to TRBJ1-2; 8 bases line up with TRBD1. This CDR3 has 16 amino acids. The V gene's germline CDR1 is LGHNA and CDR2 YNFKEQ. The J segment lost 6 bases and the V segment lost 4 bases, leaving 13 bases of the junction unmatched. The CDR3 is CASSRRTGTPENGYTF. CDR3 coding DNA: TGTGCCAGCAGCCGTAGGACAGGGACACCCGAAAATGGCTACACCTTC.

The rearrangement uses TRBV5-1 and TRBJ2-5; 7 nucleotides align to TRBD2. Unmatched junction bases numbered 13, after V lost 0 bases and J lost 5 bases. Looked up from germline, CDR1 is SGHRS and CDR2 is YFSETQ. The CDR3 consists of 17 residues. The CDR3 DNA reads TGCGCCAGCAGCTTGGGATTTGGGGGGGACTCGAGGGAGACCCAGTACTTC. This translates into CASSLGFGGDSRETQYF.